This section outlines one TCR beta chain sequence together with its context. Its antigen remains unidentified. Per-nucleotide qualities are absent, and no much larger clonotype sits a single base away. The cohort was made up of 500 to 850 healthy bone marrow donors. Cohort members were all nominally healthy when sampled, although unrecorded immune exposures were likely present. The donor tested CMV seronegative and was one of the 352 seronegative cohort members. A peripheral blood sample was collected from each donor, and TCR beta sequencing was performed on peripheral blood mononuclear cells. Genomic DNA extraction from the blood cell samples was performed with the Qiagen DNeasy Blood Extraction Kit. This entry is derived from a study of cytomegalovirus exposure and HLA in healthy donors (dated by TCRdb to about 2017). Background on the whole study: An earlier analysis of approximately 640 of the donors reported 250 to 300 Gb of sequence data and 100 million to 140 million unique TCR beta sequences from about 200 million T cells. Typing coverage differed by locus: A, B, C, DRB1 and DQB1 were typed in about 620-630 donors, DQA1 in 500 to 550, DPA1 in 606, and DPB1 in 450 to 480. HLA typing included class I and class II loci at four-digit resolution. The study aimed to test whether signatures of past pathogen exposure could be identified by cataloging public T cell receptors. Of the roughly 390 genotyped donors, 81% fell in the genetic ancestry cluster associated with self-reported Caucasian donors. The study used immunosequencing to profile the T cell repertoires of approximately 640 subjects and linked those repertoires to cytomegalovirus serostatus. A later genetic analysis took genome-wide SNP genotypes for about 60% of the roughly 670 donors and used that subset as a discovery cohort. The study combined high-throughput TCR immunosequencing, statistical association of individual TCRs with disease status, and machine learning to predict cytomegalovirus infection status. A separate validation cohort of roughly 130 different subjects was used in addition to the roughly 620-subject first cohort. An earlier analysis of around 640 of the donors used high-throughput TCR beta sequencing to judge whether each TCR beta V gene segment behaved as functional or pseudogenic. Alongside the repertoire data, information on donor age, sex, ethnicity and CMV serostatus was compiled. Among about 360 genotyped donors of the cohort, an average of roughly 240,000 unique TCR beta nucleotide sequences were sequenced per donor, approximately 20% of them non-productive. A handful of DR-DQ haplotypes were treated as single units for association and clustering because of strong linkage in the cohort. In a later analysis, previously published TCR beta repertoires from some 640 donors were re-analyzed and high-resolution HLA genotyping was added so that TCR occurrence patterns could be studied. The later analysis used no new phenotypic data to find candidate immune exposures, relying instead on TCR beta sequences and their occurrence across donors. Roughly 310 gigabases of sequencing data and some 85 million unique TCR sequences were included in an early release covering under 650 HLA-typed donors. Every repertoire in the discovery cohort had been generated on one and the same sequencing platform. Overall study results and their limits: The earlier analysis of a few hundred of the donors excluded around 17 rarely observed V segments, including chromosome 9 orphons, because counts were too low. In vitro tests confirmed that a few of the cytomegalovirus-associated TCR beta chains recognize cytomegalovirus antigens. Presence/absence analyses assumed roughly uniform sequencing depth across donors, an assumption that may not hold. Compared with equally common non-associated chains, HLA-associated TCR beta chains in a later analysis were more clonally expanded and had lower generation probabilities. The sequencing pipeline was judged likely to have produced a cluster of highly shared sequence variants as a technical artifact. A further reported finding was that TCR beta sequences accurately predicted the HLA-A and HLA-B alleles for most subjects in the first cohort. For the cohort, immune exposure information was limited to CMV serostatus. A later analysis associated 16,951 TCR beta sequences with specific HLA alleles at a false discovery rate of 0.05. In this cohort, only TCR beta chains were sequenced, and detectable features were limited by the absence of alpha or paired-chain data. Across donors, most TCR sequences were observed very rarely, whereas some public TCRs were present in many individuals. According to a later analysis, most CMV-associated TCR beta chains appeared to be HLA-restricted, and the HLA associations seemed to be driven largely by CMV exposure. Broadly in line with IMGT annotations, most TCR beta V segments showed up in productive rearrangements about 87% or about 30% of the time in an earlier analysis of several hundred of the donors. The study listed 150 to 200 TCR beta chains as associated with cytomegalovirus. The classifier was reported to diagnose cytomegalovirus status with high specificity and sensitivity in both the original and validation cohorts. When HLA alleles, especially DR and DQ, strongly co-occurred, attributing TCR associations to individual alleles was difficult. A later genetic analysis reported fewer N-insertions in productive TCRs among donors in an Asian-associated ancestry cluster than the roughly 690-donor mean. Some IMGT-functional V segments, including TRBV6-2 and TRBV6-3, could not be distinguished by the 87-base-pair reads and were therefore excluded. A later analysis found that TCR association rates varied across HLA loci, with DRB1 alleles showing the most associated TCRs and HLA-C alleles the fewest. Correlated functional status among segregating V segments might be attributable to linkage disequilibrium, but an unknown experimental factor could not be ruled out. In a later analysis, several top co-occurrence clusters were reported to appear linked to parvovirus B19, influenza, CMV and Epstein-Barr virus. An association between a missense DCLRE1C variant and V-gene and J-gene trimming of TCR beta chains was found in a later genetic analysis and replicated in an independent cohort. It was suggested by the authors that the approach could potentially be generalized to other disease states and immunological phenotypes. Because HLA typing was missing for some donors at each locus, association tests included only the typed subset.

The method was the immunoSEQ multiplex PCR assay. For the multiplex PCR, a mixture combining 60 forward primers for TCR Vbeta segments and 13 reverse primers for TCR Jbeta segments was used. The CDR3 region of rearranged TCR beta genes was amplified from genomic DNA with a multiplex PCR assay. The amplified TCR beta libraries were sequenced on the Illumina HiSeq System as 87-base-pair reads. Per the authors' processing: A later analysis counted about 76 million unique TCR beta chains across the 650 to 800 repertoires, and some 12 million of these chains were shared by at least two donors. Raw reads were error-corrected and collapsed into unique sequences with a nearest-neighbor algorithm that merged closely related sequences to remove PCR and sequencing errors. To assign V, D and J gene segments, CDR3 sequences were aligned to IMGT reference sequences. For a sequence to be retained, at least a six-nucleotide match to both a V gene segment and a J gene segment was required. A rearrangement counted as productive if the CDR3 had no stop codons and remained in frame with V and J, and every other rearrangement counted as non-productive. CDR3 was defined by IMGT convention, running from the second conserved V-encoded cysteine to the conserved J-encoded phenylalanine. The earlier analysis of 587 of the donors excluded any sequence lacking an unambiguous match to a single V gene segment. An earlier analysis of about 590 of the donors classified V segments as functional when productive rearrangements were above 56.7% and as segregating when the standard deviation between donors was above 5%. To diagnose cytomegalovirus status from the catalog of TCR beta chain sequences, a statistical classification framework was built. A later analysis assigned V and J genes by comparing TCR nucleotide sequences with IMGT/GENE-DB human TR gene sequences. In a later analysis, CDR3 sequences and most-parsimonious VDJ recombination scenarios were assigned using the TCRdist pipeline. In a later analysis, each TCR beta chain was defined by its CDR3 amino acid sequence together with its V-gene family, and reads lacking a unique V-gene family were excluded. A later analysis removed 500 to 600 highly shared, low-generation-probability nucleotide sequences to deal with suspected cross-contamination and a sequencing artifact. In a later analysis, a clonal expansion index for each public chain was calculated from normalized within-repertoire ranks of inferred template counts. In a later analysis, generation probabilities were computed with a VDJ recombination model fitted to out-of-frame rearrangements, and the resulting probabilities were checked against IGoR. In a later analysis, TCR-TCR, TCR-HLA and TCR-CMV co-occurrence was scored with hypergeometric tests, and a repertoire-size bias correction was applied to TCR pairs. False discovery rates were estimated in a later analysis by permuting HLA or CMV assignments 20 times. In a later analysis, co-occurring TCRs were grouped using DBSCAN, with TCRdist sequence similarity added in when clustering inside HLA-allele-positive subsets. Repertoires with fewer than 30,000 or more than 120,000 public chains, plus five repertoires with anomalous nucleotide sharing, were excluded from co-occurrence clustering. In TCRdb, the immuneACCESS table is reduced to in-frame sequences with V and J assigned. These tables do not hold every clone; where another copy was compared, an unresolved V gene accounts for under half, and the others remain unexplained. Clone size and the V and J calls come from that table; the DNA yielded D and trimming. The sample table lists 150,000 or so clones, about four fifths of them with a count of one. The top ten hold around 1% of the sample.

As encoded in the germline V gene (reference sequence), CDR1 is MNHEY while CDR2 is SMNVEV. The CDR3 covers 15 residues, taking in both the cysteine and the phenylalanine. Of all the DNA, just the CDR3 is kept, 45 bases in frame from base 1. V trim: 6 bases; J trim: 10 bases; unmatched bases: 14. Material: PBMCs. This sequence originates from a young man in good health and CMV-seronegative. The rearrangement joined TRBV27 to TRBJ1-5; 8 central nucleotides agree with TRBD1. Read as DNA, the sequence is TGTGCCAGCAGAACACAGGGGGGCCACGGGGGTCCCCAGCATTTT. This is translated as CASRTQGGHGGPQHF.